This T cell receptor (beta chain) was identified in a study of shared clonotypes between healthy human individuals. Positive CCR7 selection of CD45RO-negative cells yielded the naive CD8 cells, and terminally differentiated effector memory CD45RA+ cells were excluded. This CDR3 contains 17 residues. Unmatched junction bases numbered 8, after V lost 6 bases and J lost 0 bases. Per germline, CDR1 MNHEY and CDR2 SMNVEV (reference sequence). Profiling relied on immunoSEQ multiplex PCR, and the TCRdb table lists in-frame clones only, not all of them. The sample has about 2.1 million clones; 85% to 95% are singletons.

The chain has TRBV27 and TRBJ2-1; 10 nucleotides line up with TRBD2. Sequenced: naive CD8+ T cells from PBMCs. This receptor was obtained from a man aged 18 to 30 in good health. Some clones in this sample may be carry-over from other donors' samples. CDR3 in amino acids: CASSNGLAENSYNEQFF. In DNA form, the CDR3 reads TGTGCCAGCAGCAATGGACTAGCGGAAAACTCCTACAATGAGCAGTTCTTC.